These 17 T cell receptor beta chains were sequenced from one sample in a study of beta chain features in type 1 diabetes. Regarding the study as a whole: For Type 1 diabetes patients, all four CD4+ subsets carried TCRB CDR3s that were moderately but significantly shorter.

Antigens of these TCRs are unknown. The isolated RNA, all of it, was reverse transcribed, so expressed TCRB transcripts were what got sequenced. TCRdb's table, derived via immunoSEQ multiplex PCR, lists solely in-frame clones and lacks some. The table records more than 250,000 clones, roughly 21% of them present only once. Sequences were obtained from naive CD4+ T cells from blood. The receptors originated from a woman between 40 and 55 years old with type 1 diabetes.

V usage is TRBV27 and J usage is TRBJ2-3, with 10 bases aligning to TRBD2. The germline V gene has CDR1 MNHEY and CDR2 SMNVEV (reference sequence). J was trimmed by 2 bases and V by 5 bases; bases with no gene match: 7. The CDR3 runs to 16 residues. The CDR3 here is CASSPQTSGDTDTQYF. The DNA for the CDR3 is TGTGCCAGCAGTCCTCAAACTAGCGGGGACACAGATACGCAGTATTTT.

The V gene is TRBV5-4, the J gene TRBJ2-7; tentative D call: TRBD2 (6 bases). The V gene lost 4 bases and the J gene lost 0 bases, with 11 bases spanning the gap. Germline values: CDR1 SGHNT, CDR2 YYREEE (reference sequence). The CDR3 extends over 14 amino acids. CDR3 in DNA: TGTGCCAGCAGCGCCGGGACTTTCTCCTACGAGCAGTACTTC. This gives the protein CASSAGTFSYEQYF.

The V call is TRBV6-5, the J call TRBJ2-1; 13 nucleotides agree with TRBD2. The germline V gene has CDR1 MNHEY and CDR2 SVGAGI. This CDR3 has 16 amino acids. The V segment lost 1 base and the J segment 7 bases; nucleotides outside the gene matches: 4. The CDR3 DNA reads TGTGCCAGCAGTTACTTGGGACTAGCGGGGAATAATGAGCAGTTCTTC. Translation: CASSYLGLAGNNEQFF.

The chain couples TRBV29-1 to TRBJ2-1; maybe TRBD2 (6 bases). Germline CDR1 and CDR2: SQVTM and ANQGSEA. The CDR3 covers 14 residues. V was cut by 3 bases and J by 7 bases, with 16 bases left in between. DNA of the CDR3: TGCAGCGTTGATTCGGGAGTGGGTCGGAATGAGCAGTTCTTC. It codes for CSVDSGVGRNEQFF.

This clone has only a few counts. The gene calls are TRBV2 and TRBJ2-1; the D is unclear. Germline CDR1 is SNHLY and CDR2 is FYNNEI. The V end was cut by 3 bases, the J end by 0 bases, with 6 bases between. This CDR3 has 14 residues. The CDR3 loop is CASSDVSSYNEQFF. CDR3 coding DNA: TGTGCCAGCAGTGACGTCAGCTCCTACAATGAGCAGTTCTTC.

V gene TRBV7-9 combines with J gene TRBJ2-7; 15 bases line up with TRBD2. CDR1 is SEHNR, CDR2 FQNEAQ, per germline (reference sequence). The CDR3 has 16 residues. Trimming cost V 3 bases and J 4 bases; bases outside gene matches: 4. The CDR3 sequence is CASSLGGTSGGYEQYF. CDR3 nucleotide sequence: TGTGCCAGCAGCTTGGGTGGGACTAGCGGGGGGTACGAGCAGTACTTC.

The rearrangement uses TRBV28 and TRBJ2-1, with D tentatively TRBD2 (5 bases). The CDR3 is made up of 16 amino acids. The V end was cut by 5 bases, the J end by 0 bases, with 14 bases between. CDR1 MDHEN and CDR2 SYDVKM come from the germline V gene. The CDR3 loop reads CASSAPVGSSYNEQFF. The CDR3 DNA is TGTGCCAGCAGTGCCCCCGTAGGGAGCTCCTACAATGAGCAGTTCTTC.

This clone showed up just a few times. V and J are TRBV7-2 and TRBJ2-7; D is perhaps TRBD2 (5 bases). Germline values: CDR1 SGHTA, CDR2 FQGNSA. CDR3 size: 14 residues. Trimming removed 5 bases at V and 3 bases at J, with 14 bases between. In DNA form, the CDR3 reads TGTGCCAGCAGCCCTCGAGGAGGCAACTACGAGCAGTACTTC. Translating it yields CASSPRGGNYEQYF.

The CDR3 spells CASSRTGDRATIYF. Here the CDR3 DNA reads TGTGCCAGCAGCAGGACAGGGGATCGTGCCACCATATATTTT. J is TRBJ1-3 and V is TRBV9; 9 nucleotides line up with TRBD1. CDR3 size: 14 residues. V gave up 4 bases and J gave up 9 bases; unmatched junction bases: 8. In germline, CDR1 is SGDLS, CDR2 YYNGEE.

There are a few counts of this clone. The chain recombines TRBV19 with TRBJ1-1; 9 bases are shared with TRBD1. With V trimmed by 4 bases and J by 5 bases, 11 bases remained unmatched. CDR3 length equals 16 residues. Germline loops: CDR1 LNHDA, CDR2 SQIVND (reference sequence). This CDR3 is CASSTGTGSGLTEAFF. The CDR3 DNA is TGTGCCAGTAGTACCGGGACAGGGTCCGGGTTAACTGAAGCTTTCTTT.

This clone was picked up a small number of times. V usage is TRBV28 and J usage is TRBJ2-7, with TRBD1 identical over 9 bases. CDR3 size: 13 residues. With 6 bases clipped from V and 7 bases from J, the junction kept 7 bases outside the gene matches. Germline loops: CDR1 MDHEN, CDR2 SYDVKM. The CDR3 bases are TGTGCCAGCAGCCCCGGGACAGGGAGGGAGCAGTACTTC. Amino acids: CASSPGTGREQYF.

The table lists this clone with a few counts. V usage is TRBV30 and J usage is TRBJ2-3; possibly TRBD2 for D (6 bases). The CDR3 spans 13 residues. Germline values: CDR1 GTSNPN, CDR2 SVGIG (reference sequence). V gave up 4 bases and J gave up 2 bases, with 10 bases separating them. CDR3 nucleotides: TGTGCCTGGACCGGCGGGGTCACAGATACGCAGTATTTT. It specifies CAWTGGVTDTQYF.

Written as DNA, the CDR3 is TGCAGCGTTCTCGGCTACAATGAGCAGTTCTTC. Translated: CSVLGYNEQFF. The gene calls are TRBV29-1 and TRBJ2-1, with unresolved D. V shed 5 bases and J shed 3 bases, with 5 bases lying between them. The CDR3 is 11 residues long. Germline values: CDR1 SQVTM, CDR2 ANQGSEA.

CDR3 nucleotides: TGTGCCAGCAGCCCGACGGGAATGAACACTGAAGCTTTCTTT. Translating it yields CASSPTGMNTEAFF. The chain combines TRBV7-3 with TRBJ1-1; D is uncertain. Trimming stripped 5 bases from V and 0 bases from J, with 10 bases between. Germline V lookup: CDR1 SGHTA, CDR2 FQGTGA. This CDR3 is built from 14 residues.

The rearrangement joins TRBV29-1 to TRBJ1-1; 7 nucleotides match TRBD1. CDR1 SQVTM and CDR2 ANQGSEA come from the germline V gene. This CDR3 spans 13 amino acids. V was clipped by 3 bases and J by 5 bases; unmatched bases: 6. In DNA, the CDR3 is TGCAGCGTTGACCCGACCAGGGGGACTGAAGCTTTCTTT. Protein sequence: CSVDPTRGTEAFF.

This clone appeared a few times. This chain connects TRBV4-1 to TRBJ1-1; 8 nucleotides match TRBD1. The germline gives CDR1 MGHRA, CDR2 YSYEKL. This CDR3 has 18 amino acids. With V trimmed by 0 bases and J by 3 bases, 12 bases remained unmatched. This chain's CDR3 is CASSQDLGQVRADTEAFF. For the CDR3, the DNA is TGCGCCAGCAGCCAAGATTTGGGACAGGTACGGGCTGACACTGAAGCTTTCTTT.

This clone was recorded a few times. V is TRBV7-2 and J is TRBJ2-2; 9 positions agree with TRBD2. Germline CDR1 is SGHTA and CDR2 is FQGNSA. The CDR3 totals 15 residues. V lost 1 base and J lost 4; bases outside the gene matches: 1. CDR3 sequence: CASSLGLAATGELFF. In nucleotides, the CDR3 is TGTGCCAGCAGCTTAGGACTAGCGGCCACCGGGGAGCTGTTTTTT. The whole variable domain, filled in from reference TRBV7-2 and TRBJ2-2, reads GAGVSQSPSNKVTEKGKDVELRCDPISGHTALYWYRQSLGQGLEFLIYFQGNSAPDKSGLPSDRFSAERTGGSVSTLTIQRTQQEDSAVYLCASSLGLAATGELFFGEGSRLTVL.